There are many counts of the clone carrying this T cell receptor (beta chain). As yet, its antigen is unknown. The data derive from a study of T cell repertoires in cytomegalovirus infection. Overall study: Evidence of both CMV infection and a matching HLA type came from public TCR beta signatures. Findings and caveats of the study: The ex vivo response showed dominance by HLA-C-restricted CMV-specific TCR beta clonotypes. Summed frequency of public TCR beta families distinguished CMV carriers with the relevant HLA.

TCRdb re-derived calls from the reads in MiXCR, one entry per CDR3 protein. Of 450,000 to 600,000 distinct CDR3 sequences in the sample, approximately 10% were seen once. Germline values: CDR1 SGHTA, CDR2 FQGNSA. With 1 base removed from V and 5 bases from J, the gap between germline ends came to 9 bases. The CDR3 extends over 14 amino acids. The receptor's source is a human donor in good health (CMV status not recorded). Some clones in this sample may be carry-over from other donors' samples. This chain links TRBV7-2 with TRBJ2-1; D gene ambiguous. Sequencing was done on a sample of PBMCs. The CDR3 nucleotides are TGTGCCAGCAGCTTAGTAGTGATCAACAATGAGCAGTTCTTC. Its protein is CASSLVVINNEQFF.